This is a list of T cell receptor beta chains from one sample in a study of identical twins. TCRdb re-analysed the 5' RACE reads in MiXCR, keeping a single row per CDR3 protein. Of roughly 350,000 distinct CDR3 sequences in the sample, around 9.7% were seen once. Sequencing input: naive T cells sorted from blood. The receptor set was obtained from a woman aged 50 to 60 in good health. Each CDR3 is given without its conserved first and last residue. Each record gives: J gene, V gene, CDR3 protein.

TRBJ2-5 | TRBV5-1 | ASSSAGSLFVRETQY
TRBJ2-1 | TRBV12-3/TRBV12-4 | ASRPPGQTIYEQF
TRBJ2-3 | TRBV29-1 | SVVEGTDTQY
TRBJ2-5 | TRBV12-3/TRBV12-4 | ASLDPIQETQY
TRBJ2-3 | TRBV6-5 | ATKRAASTDTQY
TRBJ2-2 | TRBV5-1 | ASSFEDSSTGELF
TRBJ2-1 | TRBV6-5 | ASSTSGSYNEQF
TRBJ2-1 | TRBV7-6 | ASSLKGTDNEQF
TRBJ1-1 | TRBV6-2/TRBV6-3 | ASSYDRMNTEAF
TRBJ2-1 | TRBV11-2 | ASSLGLAGVNNEQF
TRBJ2-1 | TRBV29-1 | SVIRPDRPSYNEQF
TRBJ1-3 | TRBV6-5 | ASSSTGTSGNTIY
TRBJ2-5 | TRBV5-1 | ASSLSQGRETQY
TRBJ2-7 | TRBV5-1 | ASSSSLSGRRWYEQY
TRBJ2-5 | TRBV29-1 | SVEDWRLDREVKETQY
TRBJ1-1 | TRBV12-3/TRBV12-4 | ASSFRTGGADTEAF
TRBJ2-7 | TRBV7-9 | ASSPLEVGEQY
TRBJ1-2 | TRBV9 | ASTQGFNYGYT
TRBJ1-1 | TRBV20-1 | SARAMNTEAF
TRBJ2-2 | TRBV29-1 | SVDGTGVLDGELF
TRBJ2-7 | TRBV6-1 | ASTPAGYEQY
TRBJ2-1 | TRBV2 | ASRRLRGSKGNNEQF
TRBJ2-3 | TRBV4-1 | ASSQEGQGGTDTQY
TRBJ2-1 | TRBV7-2 | ASSKTSGGYNEQF
TRBJ2-7 | TRBV10-3 | AISVGLAGEGFEQY
TRBJ2-3 | TRBV27 | ASSQGHQLKY
TRBJ1-2 | TRBV5-1 | ASSSTRTDFYGYT
TRBJ2-1 | TRBV5-1 | ASSLGLASYNEQF
TRBJ2-7 | TRBV5-1 | ASSRKSAEQY
TRBJ2-2 | TRBV4-1 | ASSQEGGTGELF
TRBJ2-3 | TRBV15 | ATSRVRRVGDTQY
TRBJ2-1 | TRBV3-1 | ASSLRTSGQNEQF
TRBJ1-5 | TRBV20-1 | SATPVTGGNQPQH
TRBJ2-2 | TRBV12-3/TRBV12-4 | ASSPPDATGELF
TRBJ2-7 | TRBV12-3/TRBV12-4 | ASSLAAAEQY
TRBJ2-1 | TRBV7-2 | ASSLGRAAPVRF
TRBJ2-7 | TRBV4-1 | ASSSAQGSREQY
TRBJ2-6 | TRBV5-1 | ASSLEGASGANVLT
TRBJ2-1 | TRBV5-1 | ASSSGTPAV
TRBJ2-5 | TRBV27 | ASSLFPTRMETQY
TRBJ2-1 | TRBV11-2 | ASSLSAGNEQF
TRBJ2-3 | TRBV7-8 | ASSHRTGTDTQY
TRBJ2-1 | TRBV7-3 | ASSPSGAEEQF
TRBJ2-7 | TRBV12-3/TRBV12-4 | ASSRRLAGDRSYEQY
TRBJ2-1 | TRBV2 | ASTEMAGGPSNEQF